The next 32 T cell receptor beta chains were all read from a single sample in a study of cytomegalovirus exposure and HLA in healthy donors. Primers for the PCR totalled 60 Vbeta and 13 Jbeta. Generated by immunoSEQ multiplex PCR, the TCRdb table keeps only in-frame clones and is missing some. The sample contains roughly 90,000 clones, over 60% of which appear only once. Sequencing used PBMCs. The receptors shown here come from a woman aged 40 to 49 in good health and CMV-seropositive.

The chain combines TRBV7-9 with TRBJ2-1; D gene ambiguous. CDR1 SEHNR and CDR2 FQNEAQ come from the germline V gene (reference sequence). This CDR3 contains 12 residues. The V end lost 4 bases, the J end lost 4 bases, and 5 bases lay between the germline ends. This CDR3 reads CASSSKYNEQFF. The DNA for the CDR3 is TGTGCCAGCAGCTCTAAATACAATGAGCAGTTCTTC.

The rearrangement uses TRBV6-5 and TRBJ1-2; no definite D call. Germline CDR1 is MNHEY and CDR2 is SVGAGI. The CDR3 has 13 residues. Trimming shortened V by 4 bases and J by 2 bases, and 8 bases separated the two germline ends. The CDR3 sequence is CASSSPGNYGYTF. CDR3 bases: TGTGCCAGCAGTTCGCCGGGGAACTATGGCTACACCTTC.

About this clone: One end of the junction varies from germline; a read error may be responsible. The V call is TRBV9, the J call TRBJ2-1; tentatively, D is TRBD2 (6 bases). The CDR3 is 16 residues long. Germline values: CDR1 SGDLS, CDR2 YYNGEE. The CDR3 DNA sequence: TGTGTCAGCAGCGTAGCTGGAGGAATAGCGGACAATGAGCAGTTCTTC. Protein: CVSSVAGGIADNEQFF.

The V gene is TRBV5-5, the J gene TRBJ2-6; D perhaps matches TRBD2 (5 bases). Trimming left V 4 bases short and J 3 bases short, with 14 bases between. From germline, CDR1 is SGHKS and CDR2 YYEKEE (reference sequence). The CDR3 spans 16 residues. CDR3 amino acids: CASSLGEGVGANVLTF. The CDR3 DNA reads as TGTGCCAGCAGCCTTGGAGAGGGCGTTGGGGCCAACGTCCTGACTTTC.

The chain carries TRBV4-3 and TRBJ2-1; no definite D call. The CDR3 loop spans 12 amino acids. V dropped 0 bases and J dropped 10 bases, with 7 bases sitting between them. The germline V gene has CDR1 LGHNA and CDR2 YSLEER. CDR3 in amino acids: CASSQEGLEQFF. The CDR3 region has the DNA TGCGCCAGCAGCCAAGAGGGCCTAGAGCAGTTCTTC.

The CDR3 here is CASSLTSGGFSSVGKNTEAFF. CDR3 nucleotides: TGTGCCAGCAGCTTAACGTCAGGGGGCTTTTCCTCGGTCGGGAAGAACACTGAAGCTTTCTTT. The gene calls are TRBV7-8 and TRBJ1-1, with TRBD1 matching 8 bases. V was pared by 2 bases and J by 1 base, with 21 bases of the junction left unmatched. From germline, CDR1 is SGHVS and CDR2 FQNEAQ. CDR3 length: 21 amino acids.

J is TRBJ2-1 and V is TRBV5-1, with 7 nucleotides matching TRBD1. V lost 4 bases, J lost 4 bases, and 5 bases stayed unmatched. The length of the CDR3 is 14 residues. CDR1 is SGHRS, CDR2 YFSETQ, per germline. The CDR3, as DNA: TGCGCCAGCAGCCCTGCCAGGGGGTACAATGAGCAGTTCTTC. Translated, it gives CASSPARGYNEQFF.

The table lists this clone with a few counts. The chain couples TRBV5-1 to TRBJ2-5, with 8 bases that match TRBD1. From germline, CDR1 is SGHRS and CDR2 YFSETQ. The CDR3 length is 16 residues. J gave up 5 bases and V 0 bases, and 9 bases lay outside the gene matches. The CDR3 sequence: CASSLGGQGAMETQYF. The CDR3 DNA sequence: TGCGCCAGCAGCTTGGGGGGGCAGGGGGCGATGGAGACCCAGTACTTC.

V and J are TRBV5-1 and TRBJ1-1, with 9 bases lining up with TRBD1. CDR1 and CDR2 (germline): SGHRS, YFSETQ. With V trimmed by 0 bases and J by 1 base, 1 base remained unmatched. CDR3 length: 15 amino acids. CDR3: CASSLVGQGNTEAFF. The CDR3, as DNA: TGCGCCAGCAGCTTGGTGGGACAGGGGAACACTGAAGCTTTCTTT.

The rearrangement uses TRBV9 and TRBJ1-4, with TRBD1 matching over 10 bases. Trimming at V came to 2 bases and at J to 7 bases, leaving 14 bases not matched to a gene. CDR3 length: 18 residues. CDR1 and CDR2 from the germline V gene are SGDLS and YYNGEE. The CDR3 spells CASSVTGTGDVGGEKLFF. DNA of the CDR3: TGTGCCAGCAGCGTCACCGGGACAGGGGACGTCGGGGGTGAAAAACTGTTTTTT. Full variable domain (missing parts from reference TRBV9 and TRBJ1-4): DSGVTQTPKHLITATGQRVTLRCSPRSGDLSVYWYQQSLDQGLQFLIQYYNGEERAKGNILERFSAQQFPDLHSELNLSSLELGDSALYFCASSVTGTGDVGGEKLFFGSGTQLSVL.

This clone occurred once. DNA of the CDR3: TGTGCCAGCAGAGACAGGTCCTGGTACGGAGATACTGAAGCTTTCTTT. It encodes CASRDRSWYGDTEAFF. The J gene is TRBJ1-1, the V gene TRBV28; a weak D match, TRBD1 (6 bases). This CDR3 is built from 16 residues. Germline CDR1 reads MDHEN; CDR2 reads SYDVKM. The V gene lost 6 bases and the J gene lost 5 bases, with 22 bases spanning the gap.

For this clone: Additional DNA sequences in this sample encode the identical CDR3. The chain couples TRBV19 to TRBJ2-3, with 8 bases that match TRBD1. The CDR3 spans 14 residues. Germline CDR1 is LNHDA and CDR2 is SQIVND (reference sequence). The trim removed 3 bases at V and 2 bases at J, leaving 1 base unmatched. Here the CDR3 DNA reads TGTGCCAGTAGTATTCAGGGGGCCACAGATACGCAGTATTTT. It codes for CASSIQGATDTQYF.

The CDR3: CASSLAGVAGYPYEQYF. The CDR3 nucleotides read TGTGCCAGCAGCTTGGCCGGGGTAGCGGGCTACCCCTACGAGCAGTACTTC. The chain has TRBV5-4 and TRBJ2-7; 7 bases are shared with TRBD2. The CDR3 has 17 amino acids. CDR1 is SGHNT, CDR2 YYREEE, per germline (reference sequence). With 0 bases clipped from V and 2 bases from J, the junction kept 11 bases outside the gene matches.

The chain joins TRBV7-9 to TRBJ1-3; D uncertain. The CDR3 is 17 amino acids. V was shortened by 5 bases and J by 0 bases, with 17 bases between the two germline ends. CDR1 is SEHNR and CDR2 is FQNEAQ in the germline V gene (reference sequence). CDR3 coding DNA: TGTGCCAGCAGCCTTTCGATGGCCCAAAGCTCTGGAAACACCATATATTTT. This translates into CASSLSMAQSSGNTIYF.

The CDR3 sequence: CASSSDRGPNQPQHF. In DNA, the CDR3 is TGTGCCAGCAGCTCTGACAGGGGGCCCAATCAGCCCCAGCATTTT. V and J are TRBV7-9 and TRBJ1-5, with TRBD1 matching over 10 bases. The V and J ends lost 4 bases and 3 bases, in that order; junction bases with no gene match: 3. The CDR3 totals 15 residues. Germline V CDR1 and CDR2: SEHNR, FQNEAQ (reference sequence).

The V and J genes are TRBV18 and TRBJ2-7, with TRBD1 identical over 12 bases. The CDR3 consists of 19 residues. After removal of 3 bases from V and 2 bases from J, the junction contained 14 bases not matched to a gene. Germline CDR1 reads KGHSH; CDR2 reads LQKENI. CDR3 bases: TGTGCCAGCTCACCTCGCTCCGGGACAGGGGGCTCGGCCCCCTACGAGCAGTACTTC. Translation gives CASSPRSGTGGSAPYEQYF.

The chain is built from TRBV27 and TRBJ1-2; 7 bases are shared with TRBD1. The germline V gene has CDR1 MNHEY and CDR2 SMNVEV (reference sequence). The CDR3 is made up of 14 amino acids. The ends lost 1 base at V and 8 bases at J; junction bases unmatched: 7. The CDR3 loop is CASSLYEGAEGYTF. The CDR3 DNA reads TGTGCCAGCAGTTTATATGAGGGGGCAGAGGGCTACACCTTC.

This clone has more than one count but fewer than ten. The chain recombines TRBV7-8 with TRBJ2-1; D is perhaps TRBD2 (7 bases). V dropped 5 bases and J dropped 9 bases, with 26 bases sitting between them. Germline CDR1 and CDR2: SGHVS and FQNEAQ. The CDR3 contains 17 residues. CDR3 residues: CASSRRPGAGEGGEQFF. The CDR3 DNA follows: TGTGCCAGCAGCCGCCGTCCGGGGGCGGGAGAGGGTGGTGAGCAGTTCTTC.

The gene calls are TRBV19 and TRBJ2-3, with D tentatively TRBD1 (6 bases). The V end lost 5 bases, the J end lost 3 bases, and 12 bases lay between the germline ends. Germline V CDR1 and CDR2: LNHDA, SQIVND (reference sequence). There are 14 residues in the CDR3. The DNA for the CDR3 is TGTGCCAGTAGTTTCGGGGACACTACAGATACGCAGTATTTT. This translates into CASSFGDTTDTQYF.

This clone came up a few times. The chain carries TRBV5-1 and TRBJ2-7, with TRBD2 identical over 9 bases. This CDR3 has 15 residues. Germline CDR1 and CDR2: SGHRS and YFSETQ. The ends lost 2 bases at V and 3 bases at J; junction bases unmatched: 6. The CDR3 DNA follows: TGCGCCAGCAGCTTTACCGGGACTAGCAGCTACGAGCAGTACTTC. The encoded protein is CASSFTGTSSYEQYF.

The chain uses TRBV5-4 and TRBJ2-7; the match to TRBD1 covers 9 bases. Losses at the gene ends were 3 bases for V and 5 bases for J; bases not matched to a gene: 9. The CDR3 contains 15 residues. The germline V gene has CDR1 SGHNT and CDR2 YYREEE (reference sequence). As DNA, the CDR3 is TGTGCCAGCAGCTCTGGGACAGGGCTTGTGGACGAGCAGTACTTC. Translation gives CASSSGTGLVDEQYF.

This clone has a handful of counts. The chain has TRBV7-8 and TRBJ2-3, with TRBD1 as a possible D gene (5 bases). This CDR3 has 14 residues. Trimming removed 1 base from V and 5 bases from J, with 10 bases in between. Germline V lookup: CDR1 SGHVS, CDR2 FQNEAQ. The CDR3 sequence: CASSLVLGQDTQYF. For the CDR3, the DNA is TGTGCCAGCAGCTTAGTGTTGGGGCAAGATACGCAGTATTTT.

V gene TRBV5-4 combines with J gene TRBJ1-1; D uncertain. The germline V gene encodes CDR1 SGHNT and CDR2 YYREEE (reference sequence). The CDR3 loop spans 15 amino acids. V shed 4 bases and J shed 4 bases, with 17 bases lying between them. The CDR3 DNA is TGTGCCAGCAGCCGGGTCGGCTCGAGGGTCACTGAAGCTTTCTTT. Amino acid sequence: CASSRVGSRVTEAFF.

On this clone itself: Mismatch with germline at one junction end may stem from a read error. V gene TRBV7-9 combines with J gene TRBJ2-7; TRBD1 agrees at 12 bases. The CDR3 is made up of 15 amino acids. The germline V gene has CDR1 SEHNR and CDR2 FQNEAQ (reference sequence). The CDR3 spells CSSSGDRGLGGEQYF. The CDR3 region has the DNA TGTTCCAGCAGCGGGGACAGGGGGCTTGGTGGCGAGCAGTACTTC.

The rearrangement joins TRBV23-1 to TRBJ2-3; D gene uncertain. TRBV23-1 is annotated as an ORF whose role is uncertain. This CDR3 is 13 amino acids long. The V end was cut by 8 bases, the J end by 1 base, with 10 bases between. The CDR3: CASPHRGTDTQYF. DNA of the CDR3: TGCGCCAGCCCCCACAGAGGCACAGATACGCAGTATTTT.

This clone was counted only a few times. The genes are TRBV5-6 and TRBJ2-1; the match to TRBD2 covers 7 bases. V shed 1 base, J shed 1 base, and the junction held 5 bases outside the gene matches. CDR3 length: 16 amino acids. Germline values: CDR1 SGHDT, CDR2 YYEEEE. CDR3 loop: CASSLYGGTSYNEQFF. In DNA form, the CDR3 reads TGTGCCAGCAGCTTGTACGGGGGGACTTCCTACAATGAGCAGTTCTTC.

The J gene is TRBJ1-1, the V gene TRBV11-3; 7 nucleotides agree with TRBD1. CDR1 and CDR2 (germline): SGHNT, YENEEA. V was clipped by 6 bases and J by 1 base; unmatched bases: 5. This CDR3 comprises 14 residues. The CDR3 protein is CASRRDRANTEAFF. CDR3 DNA: TGTGCCAGCAGACGAGACAGGGCGAACACTGAAGCTTTCTTT.

The sample holds many counts of this clone. The chain links TRBV4-3 to TRBJ1-1; no clear D gene. The germline CDR1 and CDR2 sequences are LGHNA and YSLEER. This CDR3 has 15 amino acids. Trimming pared 0 bases from V and 1 base from J, leaving 9 bases between. The CDR3, as DNA: TGCGCCAGCAGCCAAGAAACTGCGGGGAACACTGAAGCTTTCTTT. Translated, it gives CASSQETAGNTEAFF.

This chain links TRBV7-8 with TRBJ2-3, with D maybe TRBD2 (6 bases). In germline, CDR1 is SGHVS, CDR2 FQNEAQ. Trimming removed 4 bases from V and 2 bases from J, with 13 bases in between. The CDR3 is 15 amino acids. The CDR3 DNA follows: TGTGCCAGCAGCTCCCCCGGGAGTACCACAGATACGCAGTATTTT. Translating gives CASSSPGSTTDTQYF.

The chain joins TRBV5-4 to TRBJ1-4; TRBD1 matches 12 bases. The CDR3 consists of 15 residues. Looked up from germline, CDR1 is SGHNT and CDR2 is YYREEE (reference sequence). V was clipped by 4 bases and J by 5 bases; unmatched bases: 3. The CDR3 here is CASSPGTGGNEKLFF. The CDR3 DNA follows: TGTGCCAGCAGCCCGGGGACAGGGGGCAATGAAAAACTGTTTTTT. The full variable domain, rest sourced from reference TRBV5-4 and TRBJ1-4, is ETGVTQSPTHLIKTRGQQVTLRCSSQSGHNTVSWYQQALGQGPQFIFQYYREEENGRGNFPPRFSGLQFPNYSSELNVNALELDDSALYLCASSPGTGGNEKLFFGSGTQLSVL.

The chain combines TRBV11-2 with TRBJ2-7, with 7 nucleotides matching TRBD1. The CDR3 sequence is 13 residues long. The V gene's germline CDR1 is SGHAT and CDR2 FQNNGV. With 5 bases clipped from V and 4 bases from J, the junction kept 5 bases outside the gene matches. This CDR3 reads CASSGDSPYEQYF. Here the CDR3 DNA reads TGTGCCAGCAGCGGGGACAGCCCGTACGAGCAGTACTTC.

The chain is built from TRBV9 and TRBJ2-7; D possibly corresponds to TRBD2 (5 bases). Germline CDR1 and CDR2: SGDLS and YYNGEE. The CDR3 has 14 amino acids. Trimming removed 0 bases at V and 3 bases at J, with 10 bases between. This CDR3 reads CASSVAVSGYEQYF. The CDR3 nucleotides are TGTGCCAGCAGCGTAGCCGTCAGCGGCTACGAGCAGTACTTC.